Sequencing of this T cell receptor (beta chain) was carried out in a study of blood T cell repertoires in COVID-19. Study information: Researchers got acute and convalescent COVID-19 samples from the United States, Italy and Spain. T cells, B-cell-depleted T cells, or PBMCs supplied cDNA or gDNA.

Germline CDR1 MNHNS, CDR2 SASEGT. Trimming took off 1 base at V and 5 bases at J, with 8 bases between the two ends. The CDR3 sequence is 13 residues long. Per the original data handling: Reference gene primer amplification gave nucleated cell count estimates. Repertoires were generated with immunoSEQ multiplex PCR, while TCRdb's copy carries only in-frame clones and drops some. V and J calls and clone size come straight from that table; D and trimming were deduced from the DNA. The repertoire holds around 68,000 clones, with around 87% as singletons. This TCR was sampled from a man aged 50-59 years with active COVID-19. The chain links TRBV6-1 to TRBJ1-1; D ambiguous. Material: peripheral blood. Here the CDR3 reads CASSEGTYTEAFF. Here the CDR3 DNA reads TGTGCCAGCAGTGAAGGGACTTATACTGAAGCTTTCTTT.